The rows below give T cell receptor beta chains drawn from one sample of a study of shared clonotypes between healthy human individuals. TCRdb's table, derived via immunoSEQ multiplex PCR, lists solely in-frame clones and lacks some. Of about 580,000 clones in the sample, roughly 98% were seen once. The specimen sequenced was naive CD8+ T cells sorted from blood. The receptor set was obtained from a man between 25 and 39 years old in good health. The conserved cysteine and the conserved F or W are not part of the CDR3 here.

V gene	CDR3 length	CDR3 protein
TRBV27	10	ASRSSFYEQY
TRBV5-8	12	ASIIDGRTHEQY
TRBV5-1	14	ASSLGTSGNTYEQY
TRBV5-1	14	ASSPDPGLAGFEQY
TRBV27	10	ASSSHGDGYT
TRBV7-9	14	ASSPRSGRETPEQY
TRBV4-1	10	ASSPGGNGYT
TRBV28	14	ASSTGLAGGTDTQY
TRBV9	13	ASSVWAGGNDEAF
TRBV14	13	ASSQDFTGRTEAF
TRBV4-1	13	ASSQHGGDTYEQY
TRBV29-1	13	SVERQGSPPGELF
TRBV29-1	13	SVELGRQNSYEQY
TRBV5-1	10	ASSWTSVEQF
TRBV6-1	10	ASPGGTGELF
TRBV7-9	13	ASSFLIERFNEQF
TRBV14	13	ASSTSGPAYNEQF
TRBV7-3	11	ASSDPGSGELF
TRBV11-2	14	ASRGLGGPLPYEQY
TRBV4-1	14	ASSQDFGTREETQY
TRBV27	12	ATRPGGLGYEQY
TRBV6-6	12	ASQHQGIYNEQF
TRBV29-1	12	SVPGTPPRGEQY
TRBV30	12	ACPEWGTGTEAF
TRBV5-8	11	ASSLGQGNEQY
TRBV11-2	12	ASKIQGAKETQY
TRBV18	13	ASSPSYRERETQY
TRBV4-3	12	ASSQGTGDYEQY
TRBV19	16	ASTGNPSGESSYNEQF
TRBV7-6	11	ASGQVASETQY
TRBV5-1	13	ASSWGTSGTYEQY
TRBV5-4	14	ASSLVTSGYNNEQF
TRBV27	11	ASSYTSNQPQH
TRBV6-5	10	ASMQGEGEAF
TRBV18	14	ASSPTGGPLGAEAF
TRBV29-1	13	SVEDVGGSGETQY
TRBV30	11	AWSLQGWAEAF
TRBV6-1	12	ASRLTGQSYEQY
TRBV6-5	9	ASSNPGEAF
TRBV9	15	ASSAFSGTGPKNIQY
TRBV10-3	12	AISGPGPSYEQY
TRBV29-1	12	SVRLAGVEYEQF
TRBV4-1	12	ASTTSMGTYEQY
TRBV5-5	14	ASSISGADSYNEQF